The 21 T cell receptor beta chains below come from one sample, sequenced in a study of T cells in women clearing cervical HPV infection. The protocol was immunoSEQ multiplex PCR, while the TCRdb copy is restricted to in-frame clones and leaves out a portion. The sample table includes approximately 34,000 clones. The specimen sequenced was blood buffy coat. Receptors originate from a woman between 18 and 70 years old with a cervical HPV16 infection that either progressed to CIN3+ or cleared (not recorded which).

The CDR3 DNA, read in part, is TGCAGCGTTGAAGATTGGGGACAGGGAAACGACGAG. Its protein product is CSVEDWGQGNDE. The entire CDR3 sequence reads CSVEDWGQGNDEQYF. J is TRBJ2-7 and V is TRBV29-1, with 9 bases aligning to TRBD1. Read data end 3 residues before the CDR3 end; the end is taken from the germline J gene. Germline assignment: CDR1 SQVTM and CDR2 ANQGSEA. J gave up 5 bases and V 0 bases, and 8 bases lay outside the gene matches. The CDR3 has 15 amino acids.

About this clone itself: The read ends 3 residues shy of where the CDR3 ends; the end is completed using the germline J gene. The chain links TRBV6-2 or TRBV6-3 to TRBJ2-3; 10 bases line up with TRBD2. V was pared by 7 bases and J by 1 base, with 2 bases of the junction left unmatched. CDR1 and CDR2 from the germline V gene are MNHEY and SVGEGT. CDR3 length: 14 residues. The CDR3 sequence is CASTGLAGTDTQYF. CDR3 DNA (partial): TGTGCCAGCACCGGACTAGCGGGCACAGATACG.

With regard to this clone: The read ends 3 residues before the CDR3 terminus; that terminus is restored from the germline J gene. This rearrangement joins TRBV2 to TRBJ1-6; weak D call: TRBD1 (6 bases). In germline, CDR1 is SNHLY, CDR2 FYNNEI. There are 14 residues in the CDR3. Trimming pared 5 bases from V and 6 bases from J, leaving 11 bases between. CDR3 amino acids: CASSRDRSNSPLHF. Incomplete CDR3 DNA: TGTGCCAGCAGTCGCGACAGGTCTAATTCACCC.

A remark on this clone: From the germline J gene comes the end of the CDR3, since the read stops 3 residues before it. This rearrangement joins TRBV6-1 to TRBJ1-2, with 8 positions matching TRBD1. Germline loops: CDR1 MNHNS, CDR2 SASEGT. This CDR3 has 16 amino acids. The trim removed 1 base at V and 3 bases at J, leaving 7 bases unmatched. The CDR3 is CASSEGGRGLYYGYTF. Incomplete CDR3 DNA: TGTGCCAGCAGTGAAGGGGGCAGGGGGCTTTACTATGGC.

About this clone: Read sequence stops 3 residues before the CDR3 end, and the germline J gene provides the missing end. The chain joins TRBV2 to TRBJ2-5; tentatively, D is TRBD2 (5 bases). V shed 6 bases and J shed 1 base, with 15 bases lying between them. Germline assignment: CDR1 SNHLY and CDR2 FYNNEI. The CDR3 is 15 residues long. The part of the CDR3 DNA that was read is TGTGCCAGCAGGCGGTTCGAACGGGGCCAAGAGACC. This translates into CASRRFERGQET. From start to end, the CDR3 is CASRRFERGQETQYF.

As to this clone: The CDR3 end falls 3 residues outside the read, so it is completed with the germline J gene. This chain uses TRBV2 with TRBJ2-5; 9 bases fit TRBD2. Trimming cost V 5 bases and J 5 bases; bases outside gene matches: 3. There are 13 residues in the CDR3. Germline V lookup: CDR1 SNHLY, CDR2 FYNNEI. The sequenced part of the CDR3 DNA is TGTGCCAGCAGTATTGGACTAGCGGAGACC. Amino acid sequence: CASSIGLAET. The whole CDR3 region reads CASSIGLAETQYF.

Concerning this clone: The CDR3 extends 3 residues past the end of the read, so its final part is completed from the germline J gene. The V and J genes are TRBV7-3 and TRBJ1-4; 9 positions agree with TRBD1. The CDR3 contains 15 residues. The germline V gene has CDR1 SGHTA and CDR2 FQGTGA. With 5 bases clipped from V and 8 bases from J, the junction kept 9 bases outside the gene matches. Incomplete CDR3 DNA: TGTGCCAGCAGCCTTACAGGGGGCGGTGGGGAAAAA. Amino acid sequence: CASSLTGGGGEK. The complete CDR3 reads CASSLTGGGGEKLFF.

The CDR3 loop reads CATRLAGFYNEQFF. CDR3 DNA, as far as it was read: TGTGCCACGAGACTAGCGGGATTCTACAATGAG. The genes are TRBV2 and TRBJ2-1, with TRBD2 matching 11 bases. Sequencing ends 3 residues short of the CDR3 end; the germline J gene provides the rest. In germline, CDR1 is SNHLY, CDR2 FYNNEI. This CDR3 is built from 14 residues. V shed 10 bases and J 3 bases; nucleotides not matched to a gene: 5.

In the case of this clone: The DNA ends 3 residues before the CDR3 does, and the rest of the CDR3 is filled in from the germline J gene. The chain carries TRBV18 and TRBJ2-5; possibly TRBD1 for D (6 bases). The CDR3 has 13 residues. The V and J ends lost 3 bases and 5 bases respectively, with 10 bases between them. Germline CDR1 is KGHSH and CDR2 is LQKENI. The CDR3 protein is CASSPGHQETQYF. CDR3 bases read: TGTGCCAGCTCACCGGGACATCAGGAGACC.

For this clone: The CDR3 end falls 3 residues outside the read, so it is completed with the germline J gene. The chain links TRBV6-2 or TRBV6-3 to TRBJ2-1; D is uncertain. Deletions cut 4 bases from V and 6 bases from J, with 22 bases between. This CDR3 has 17 residues. In germline, CDR1 is MNHEY, CDR2 SVGEGT. The CDR3 bases that were read are TGTGCCAGCAGTTTCCCCCTCCCCTCGGGTATGGGCAATGAG. As protein: CASSFPLPSGMGNE. The full CDR3 protein is CASSFPLPSGMGNEQFF.

Note on this clone: The CDR3 end lies 3 residues beyond the end of the read and is filled in from the germline J gene. The rearrangement links TRBV5-1 to TRBJ1-6, with 10 bases that match TRBD1. V shed 0 bases and J 10 bases; nucleotides not matched to a gene: 4. CDR1 is SGHRS and CDR2 is YFSETQ in the germline V gene. The CDR3 covers 15 residues. The CDR3 sequence is CASSLGQGAGSPLHF. Partial CDR3 DNA: TGCGCCAGCAGCTTGGGACAGGGGGCCGGATCACCC.

The sequenced part of the CDR3 DNA is TGTGCCAGCAGCTTAGAGGGGAATTATGGC. Translation gives CASSLEGNYG. The complete CDR3 reads CASSLEGNYGYTF. V usage is TRBV7-2 and J usage is TRBJ1-2, with a possible D match to TRBD1 (5 bases). The read stops 3 residues short of the end of the CDR3; the missing end is completed from the germline J gene. The CDR3 runs to 13 residues. CDR1 is SGHTA, CDR2 FQGNSA, per germline. V was shortened by 1 base and J by 5 bases, with 8 bases between the two germline ends.

A remark on this clone: The sequence runs out 3 residues before the end of the CDR3; the remainder is reconstructed from the germline J gene. This sequence joins TRBV7-3 and TRBJ2-6; 9 bases match TRBD1. The CDR3 contains 19 residues. V lost 0 bases and J lost 4; bases outside the gene matches: 10. Germline loops: CDR1 SGHTA, CDR2 FQGTGA. The CDR3 loop reads CASSLTGTGLGSGANVLTF. The CDR3 bases that were read are TGTGCCAGCAGCTTAACCGGGACAGGGCTAGGGTCAGGGGCCAACGTC.

Worth noting for this clone: The sequence runs out 3 residues before the end of the CDR3; the remainder is reconstructed from the germline J gene. The gene calls are TRBV30 and TRBJ2-3, with 10 bases fitting TRBD2. Trimming cost V 2 bases and J 1 base; bases outside gene matches: 3. Germline lookup yields CDR1 GTSNPN and CDR2 SVGIG (reference sequence). CDR3 length: 15 amino acids. The CDR3 here is CAWSSGTSGTDTQYF. The CDR3 DNA, read in part, is TGTGCCTGGAGTTCCGGGACTAGCGGCACAGATACG.

As concerns this clone: The observed sequence ends 3 residues before the CDR3 terminus, with the missing tail filled in from the germline J gene. This chain joins TRBV30 and TRBJ1-1; a possible D gene is TRBD1 (5 bases). This CDR3 is built from 13 residues. Germline CDR1 is GTSNPN and CDR2 is SVGIG (reference sequence). The CDR3 DNA, read in part, is TGTGCCTGGAGGACGACAGAGCTGGGGGAA. Encoded protein: CAWRTTELGE. The full-length CDR3 reads as CAWRTTELGEAFF.

As to this clone: Read data end 3 residues before the CDR3 end; the end is taken from the germline J gene. This chain links TRBV7-7 with TRBJ2-5, with D unresolved. Trimming removed 6 bases from V and 4 bases from J, with 9 bases in between. This CDR3 spans 12 amino acids. Germline V gives CDR1 SSHAT, CDR2 FNYEAQ (reference sequence). The CDR3 loop is CASSPNRETQYF. The part of the CDR3 DNA that was read is TGTGCCAGCAGTCCAAACAGAGAGACC.

As concerns this clone: The missing CDR3 end, 3 residues past where the read stops, is filled in from the germline J gene. This chain connects TRBV30 to TRBJ1-4, with 7 nucleotides matching TRBD1. Germline V gene data show CDR1 as GTSNPN and CDR2 as SVGIG (reference sequence). The CDR3 loop spans 14 amino acids. J gave up 3 bases and V 5 bases, and 6 bases lay outside the gene matches. The CDR3 bases that were read are TGTGCCTGGGGACCAGGGGGTGCTAATGAAAAA. It specifies CAWGPGGANEK. The full CDR3 sequence reads CAWGPGGANEKLFF.

Details on this clone: The read finishes 3 residues shy of the CDR3 end, and the germline J gene is used to complete it. The chain combines TRBV10-3 with TRBJ2-3, with a tentative D call TRBD2 (7 bases). Germline lookup yields CDR1 ENHRY and CDR2 SYGVKD. The CDR3 runs 14 residues. V dropped 11 bases and J dropped 0 bases, with 15 bases sitting between them. The CDR3 reads CAESQGGSTDTQYF. CDR3 DNA, as far as it was read: TGTGCCGAGTCACAGGGAGGGAGCACAGATACG.

Details on this clone: The read comes to an end 3 residues before the CDR3 does, leaving the germline J gene to fill in the end. This sequence joins TRBV11-3 and TRBJ2-7; maybe TRBD2 (6 bases). This CDR3 contains 13 residues. Trimming shortened V by 5 bases and J by 4 bases, and 12 bases separated the two germline ends. Germline V gene data show CDR1 as SGHNT and CDR2 as YENEEA. The sequenced CDR3 bases are TGTGCCAGCAGCCCCATGGAGGGGTACGAG. This translates into CASSPMEGYE. The whole CDR3 region reads CASSPMEGYEQYF.

With respect to this clone: The CDR3 extends 3 residues past the end of the read, so its final part is completed from the germline J gene. The V gene is TRBV5-1, the J gene TRBJ2-2; TRBD1 aligns across 7 bases. Germline CDR1 SGHRS, CDR2 YFSETQ. The CDR3 has 14 amino acids. V gave up 0 bases and J gave up 7 bases; unmatched junction bases: 3. Here the CDR3 reads CASSLGQGDGELFF. The CDR3 DNA, read in part, is TGCGCCAGCAGCTTGGGACAGGGCGACGGGGAG.

A remark on this clone: The read ends 3 residues early relative to the CDR3; the germline J gene fills the gap. V gene TRBV19 combines with J gene TRBJ2-4; no firm D call. The CDR3 runs 17 residues. Trimming pared 1 base from V and 0 bases from J, leaving 13 bases between. The germline CDR1 and CDR2 sequences are LNHDA and SQIVND (reference sequence). The CDR3 DNA, read in part, is TGTGCCAGTAGTATAGCCCCCGGTACGGTAGCCAAAAACATT. Its translation: CASSIAPGTVAKNI. The entire CDR3 protein reads CASSIAPGTVAKNIQYF.